Below, 25 T cell receptor beta chains from the same sample are listed, as sequenced in a study of blood T cell repertoires in COVID-19. Profiled with immunoSEQ multiplex PCR; TCRdb holds only in-frame clones, not every one. Altogether over 450,000 clones are present, approximately 91% being singletons, with the ten largest covering less than 9.5%. Specimen: peripheral blood. These receptors were taken from a woman aged 45-65 years with COVID-19, enrolled during active disease.

V gene TRBV27 combines with J gene TRBJ1-2; 8 bases agree with TRBD1. Losses at the gene ends were 8 bases for V and 3 bases for J; bases not matched to a gene: 5. The germline V gene encodes CDR1 MNHEY and CDR2 SMNVEV (reference sequence). This CDR3 is 13 amino acids long. CDR3 protein: CASRQDRDYGYTF. In nucleotides, the CDR3 is TGTGCCAGCCGCCAGGACAGGGACTATGGCTACACCTTC.

This chain uses TRBV28 with TRBJ2-5; a weak D match, TRBD2 (6 bases). The length of the CDR3 is 14 residues. The germline V gene has CDR1 MDHEN and CDR2 SYDVKM. With 7 bases removed from V and 5 bases from J, the gap between germline ends came to 17 bases. The CDR3 is CASTPDYLWETQYF. Written as DNA, the CDR3 is TGTGCCAGCACTCCGGACTACCTATGGGAGACCCAGTACTTC.

This chain connects TRBV7-6 to TRBJ2-7; 7 nucleotides agree with TRBD1. After removal of 5 bases from V and 5 bases from J, the junction contained 12 bases not matched to a gene. The CDR3 covers 15 residues. CDR1 is SGHVS and CDR2 is FNYEAQ in the germline V gene. CDR3 in DNA: TGTGCCAGCAGCAAGCGACAGGGAGTACTCCACGAGCAGTACTTC. Translation: CASSKRQGVLHEQYF.

This clone was found once. CDR3 loop: CASSTRQGHTEAFF. The CDR3 DNA reads TGCGCCAGCAGCACCCGACAGGGGCACACTGAAGCTTTCTTT. V gene TRBV5-1 combines with J gene TRBJ1-1; the match to TRBD1 covers 8 bases. J gave up 3 bases and V 4 bases, and 5 bases lay outside the gene matches. This CDR3 has 14 residues. In germline, CDR1 is SGHRS, CDR2 YFSETQ.

This clone was counted once. J is TRBJ1-1 and V is TRBV27, with D possibly TRBD1 on 6 matching bases. The CDR3 extends over 16 amino acids. V dropped 5 bases and J dropped 8 bases, with 24 bases sitting between them. Germline loops: CDR1 MNHEY, CDR2 SMNVEV (reference sequence). The CDR3: CASSHRIGSAQGEAFF. Here the CDR3 DNA reads TGTGCCAGCAGTCATCGTATAGGTAGTGCTCAGGGGGAAGCTTTCTTT.

CDR3 bases: TGTGCCAGCAGCTACGCGGGGGGGAGCTCCTACGAGCAGTACTTC. It encodes CASSYAGGSSYEQYF. The rearrangement links TRBV9 to TRBJ2-7, with 9 nucleotides matching TRBD2. V lost 4 bases, J lost 0 bases, and 5 bases stayed unmatched. The V gene's germline CDR1 is SGDLS and CDR2 YYNGEE. CDR3 length equals 15 residues. Drawing the rest from reference TRBV9 and TRBJ2-7, the complete variable domain is DSGVTQTPKHLITATGQRVTLRCSPRSGDLSVYWYQQSLDQGLQFLIQYYNGEERAKGNILERFSAQQFPDLHSELNLSSLELGDSALYFCASSYAGGSSYEQYFGPGTRLTVT.

The CDR3 coding sequence is TGTGCCTGGGCGACAGGGGGCTACGAGCAGTACTTC. Translating it yields CAWATGGYEQYF. This chain connects TRBV30 to TRBJ2-7; 9 bases agree with TRBD1. The germline V gene encodes CDR1 GTSNPN and CDR2 SVGIG (reference sequence). CDR3 length: 12 residues. The trim removed 5 bases at V and 3 bases at J, leaving 2 bases unmatched. The variable domain in full, completed from reference TRBV30 and TRBJ2-7, reads SQTIHQWPATLVQPVGSPLSLECTVEGTSNPNLYWYRQAAGRGLQLLFYSVGIGQISSEVPQNLSASRPQDRQFILSSKKLLLSDSGFYLCAWATGGYEQYFGPGTRLTVT.

The chain joins TRBV5-5 to TRBJ1-3, with D unclear. V lost 5 bases and J lost 2, with 14 bases in between. This CDR3 is 15 amino acids long. Germline loops: CDR1 SGHKS, CDR2 YYEKEE (reference sequence). CDR3 nucleotide sequence: TGTGCCAGCAGTCCTGGGAGCGGGGCTGGAAACACCATATATTTT. Translated: CASSPGSGAGNTIYF.

V gene TRBV18 combines with J gene TRBJ1-1; D may be TRBD1 (6 bases). The CDR3 runs 14 residues. V gave up 3 bases and J gave up 7 bases, with 15 bases separating them. Germline values: CDR1 KGHSH, CDR2 LQKENI. The CDR3: CASSPATGDSEAFF. CDR3 DNA: TGTGCCAGCTCACCCGCGACAGGAGACAGTGAAGCTTTCTTT.

The V call is TRBV2, the J call TRBJ2-1; TRBD1 aligns across 9 bases. With V trimmed by 6 bases and J by 6 bases, 6 bases remained unmatched. The CDR3 totals 14 residues. Germline assignment: CDR1 SNHLY and CDR2 FYNNEI. The CDR3 DNA sequence: TGTGCCAGCAGCGGGGACAGGGTCGGCAATGAGCAGTTCTTC. Its translation is CASSGDRVGNEQFF.

The CDR3 bases are TGCGCCAGCAGGGGACAGGTTATGAACACTGAAGCTTTCTTT. Encoded protein: CASRGQVMNTEAFF. V gene TRBV10-2 combines with J gene TRBJ1-1; TRBD1 agrees at 8 bases. The CDR3 totals 14 residues. Looked up from germline, CDR1 is WSHSY and CDR2 is SAAADI. With V trimmed by 6 bases and J by 0 bases, 3 bases remained unmatched.

Here the CDR3 reads CASSLREGVENIQYF. The CDR3 bases are TGTGCCAGCAGTTTAAGGGAGGGGGTCGAAAACATTCAGTACTTC. The chain has TRBV27 and TRBJ2-4; D may be TRBD2 (7 bases). CDR3 length equals 15 residues. Trimming removed 2 bases at V and 5 bases at J, with 13 bases between. Germline-derived CDR1 and CDR2 are MNHEY and SMNVEV (reference sequence).

The chain employs TRBV28 and TRBJ1-1, with 9 bases that match TRBD1. The J segment lost 10 bases and the V segment lost 3 bases, leaving 12 bases of the junction unmatched. The CDR3 length is 15 residues. In germline, CDR1 is MDHEN, CDR2 SYDVKM. CDR3 loop: CASSFPTQRQGGAFF. CDR3 sequence (DNA): TGTGCCAGCAGTTTCCCCACTCAACGACAGGGGGGAGCTTTCTTT.

This clone is a singleton in its sample. This chain uses TRBV12-5 with TRBJ1-2; D is uncertain. The CDR3 contains 14 residues. CDR1 is LGHNT and CDR2 is FRNRAP in the germline V gene. Trimming took 8 bases from V and 2 from J, leaving 15 bases between them. The CDR3 loop reads CASHGGSPNYGYTF. CDR3 in DNA: TGTGCTAGTCACGGAGGGTCCCCGAACTATGGCTACACCTTC.

This rearrangement joins TRBV12-3 or TRBV12-4 to TRBJ2-5; D is possibly TRBD2 (6 bases). CDR3 size: 13 residues. The ends were cut back, 3 bases at V and 5 bases at J, with 10 bases in the middle. Here the CDR3 reads CASSLVRGETQYF. The CDR3 region has the DNA TGTGCCAGCAGTTTGGTCCGGGGGGAGACCCAGTACTTC.

This clone has a handful of counts. The chain couples TRBV5-1 to TRBJ1-2; D gene ambiguous. This CDR3 is 15 amino acids long. The germline V and J ends were trimmed by 1 base and 0 bases, with 10 bases remaining between them. Germline lookup yields CDR1 SGHRS and CDR2 YFSETQ. The chain's CDR3 is CASSLMSDSNYGYTF. DNA for the CDR3: TGCGCCAGCAGCTTGATGTCGGACTCTAACTATGGCTACACCTTC.

This chain uses TRBV7-5 with TRBJ1-5; TRBD1 is taken as the D call from the table, unchecked against the DNA. TRBV7-5 is described as a pseudogene. The CDR3 totals 15 residues. The CDR3 nucleotides read TGTGCCAGAAGCTACAGGGGGAGATCCAATCAGCCCCAGCATTTT. Translated: CARSYRGRSNQPQHF.

The V and J genes are TRBV6-1 and TRBJ2-7, with 15 bases matching TRBD2. This CDR3 has 18 amino acids. V was clipped by 4 bases and J by 0 bases; unmatched bases: 7. Germline CDR1 MNHNS, CDR2 SASEGT. The CDR3 loop is CASSVSGTSGGSSYEQYF. CDR3 sequence (DNA): TGTGCCAGCAGTGTATCCGGGACTAGCGGGGGGAGCTCCTACGAGCAGTACTTC.

The gene calls are TRBV5-1 and TRBJ1-2, with D maybe TRBD1 (5 bases). Between the trimmed V and J ends, which lost 5 bases and 10 bases, there was a span of 18 bases. CDR3 length: 13 amino acids. Germline values: CDR1 SGHRS, CDR2 YFSETQ. CDR3 bases: TGCGCCAGCAGGAGTAGGACACCGGACGACTACACCTTC. This codes for CASRSRTPDDYTF.

This rearrangement joins TRBV2 to TRBJ2-5, with 7 positions matching TRBD2. Germline loops: CDR1 SNHLY, CDR2 FYNNEI. The CDR3 has 14 residues. Trimming took 7 bases from V and 5 from J; bases not matched to a gene: 10. CDR3 protein: CASKVGAGSETQYF. CDR3 nucleotide sequence: TGTGCCAGCAAAGTGGGAGCGGGAAGCGAGACCCAGTACTTC.

V and J are TRBV7-2 and TRBJ2-7; 11 nucleotides agree with TRBD1. The germline CDR1 and CDR2 sequences are SGHTA and FQGNSA. This CDR3 has 13 residues. Trimming removed 4 bases from V and 6 bases from J; junction bases left unmatched: 2. The CDR3 nucleotides are TGTGCCAGCAGCTGGGGGACAGGGGGCGAGCAGTACTTC. Translating gives CASSWGTGGEQYF.

In this sample, this clone turned up a few times. The V and J genes are TRBV5-1 and TRBJ2-7, with 10 bases that match TRBD1. The J segment lost 5 bases and the V segment lost 3 bases, leaving 14 bases of the junction unmatched. CDR1 is SGHRS, CDR2 YFSETQ, per germline. The length of the CDR3 is 17 residues. The CDR3 coding sequence is TGCGCCAGCAGCTCCTATCCCGGGACAGGGGATTCTAACGAGCAGTACTTC. Its protein is CASSSYPGTGDSNEQYF.

This chain joins TRBV27 and TRBJ1-5; perhaps TRBD1 as D (6 bases). This CDR3 has 16 amino acids. CDR1 is MNHEY, CDR2 SMNVEV, per germline (reference sequence). Trimming shortened V by 4 bases and J by 4 bases, and 17 bases separated the two germline ends. CDR3 residues: CASSSLFRTGNQPQHF. As DNA, the CDR3 is TGTGCCAGCAGTTCCCTCTTCCGAACAGGGAATCAGCCCCAGCATTTT.

Details on this clone: The same CDR3 is also encoded by other DNA sequences in this sample. The rearrangement uses TRBV12-3 or TRBV12-4 and TRBJ1-1, with D perhaps matching TRBD1 (6 bases). Trimming cost V 3 bases and J 8 bases, with 10 bases left between them. The CDR3 loop spans 12 amino acids. In DNA, the CDR3 is TGTGCCAGCAGTTTGAGAGGGGGAGAAGCTTTCTTT. Protein: CASSLRGGEAFF.

The chain recombines TRBV19 with TRBJ2-1, with 9 bases aligning to TRBD2. Trimming at V came to 5 bases and at J to 8 bases, leaving 4 bases not matched to a gene. The CDR3 contains 13 residues. The germline gives CDR1 LNHDA, CDR2 SQIVND (reference sequence). The CDR3 sequence is CASSPGTSYEQFF. In DNA, the CDR3 is TGTGCCAGTAGTCCCGGGACTAGCTATGAGCAGTTCTTC.